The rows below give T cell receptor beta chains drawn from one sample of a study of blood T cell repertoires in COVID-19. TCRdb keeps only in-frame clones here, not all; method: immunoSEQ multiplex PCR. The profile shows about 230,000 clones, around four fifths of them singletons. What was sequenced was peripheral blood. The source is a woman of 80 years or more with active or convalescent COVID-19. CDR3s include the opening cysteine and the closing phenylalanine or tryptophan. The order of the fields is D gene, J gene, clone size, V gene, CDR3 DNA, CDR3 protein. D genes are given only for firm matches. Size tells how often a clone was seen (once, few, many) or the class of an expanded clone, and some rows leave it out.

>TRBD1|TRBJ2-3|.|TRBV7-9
TGTGCCAGCAGCTTAGCGGGACAGAATTCGCAGTATTTT
CASSLAGQNSQYF
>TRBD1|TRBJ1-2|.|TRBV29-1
TGCAGCGTTGAAACAGGGGGCGCGGGTGGCTACACCTTC
CSVETGGAGGYTF
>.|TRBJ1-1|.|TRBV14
TGTGCCAGCAGCCGAGCCTGGAACACTGAAGCTTTCTTT
CASSRAWNTEAFF
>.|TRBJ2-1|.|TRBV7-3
TGTGCCAGCAGCTTAAGCCCCAGCTCCTACAATGAGCAGTTCTTC
CASSLSPSSYNEQFF
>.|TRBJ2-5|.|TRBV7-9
TGTGCCAGCAGCTTAGTTGGGGCCGGACAGGGAGGGCTCCCGGAGACCCAGTACTTC
CASSLVGAGQGGLPETQYF
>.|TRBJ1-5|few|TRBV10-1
TGCGCCAGCAGTGAAGCCTTAGTCCCGGGTATGAGCAATCAGCCCCAGCATTTT
CASSEALVPGMSNQPQHF
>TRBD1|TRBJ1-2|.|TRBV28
TGTGCCAGCAGTCCTTGGGGGACAGGTAATGACTATGGCTACACCTTC
CASSPWGTGNDYGYTF
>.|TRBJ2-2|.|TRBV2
TGTGCCAGCAGTGAATCGGTTACGGGGGCCGGGGAGCTGTTTTTT
CASSESVTGAGELFF
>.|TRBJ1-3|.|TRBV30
TGTGCCTGGACCCCCCGGCGGCGAGGCTCTGGAAACACCATATATTTT
CAWTPRRRGSGNTIYF
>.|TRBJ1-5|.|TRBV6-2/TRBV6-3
TGTGCCAGCAGTTATCCAGAAACAGGGAATGGTCAGCCCCAGCATTTT
CASSYPETGNGQPQHF
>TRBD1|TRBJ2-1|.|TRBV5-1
TGCGCCAGCAGCCCGGGACAGGCAGTCAATGAGCAGTTCTTC
CASSPGQAVNEQFF
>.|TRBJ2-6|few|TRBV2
TGTGCCAGCAGGTTAAACTCTGGGGCCAACGTCCTGACTTTC
CASRLNSGANVLTF
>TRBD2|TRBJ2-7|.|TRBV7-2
TGTGCCAGCAGCTTAGCGGCGGGGGTATACCCCTACGAGCAGTACTTC
CASSLAAGVYPYEQYF
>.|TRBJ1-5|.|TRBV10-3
TGTGCCATCAGTGAGTTTGAGCGGCAGCCCCAGCATTTT
CAISEFERQPQHF
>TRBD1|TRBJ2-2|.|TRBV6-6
TGTGCCACCGAGGGACAGGGCGGCGGGGAGCTGTTTTTT
CATEGQGGGELFF
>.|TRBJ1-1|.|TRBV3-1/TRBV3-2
TGTGCCAGCAGCCAAGCTTACAGTTTGTACACTGAAGCTTTCTTT
CASSQAYSLYTEAFF
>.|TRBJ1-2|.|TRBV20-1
TGCAGTGCTAGTTCCGGACAGCGCCTTGGCTACACCTTC
CSASSGQRLGYTF
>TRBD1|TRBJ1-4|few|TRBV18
TGTGCCAGCTCACCATCTCAGGGGGCGGTTGAAAAACTGTTTTTT
CASSPSQGAVEKLFF
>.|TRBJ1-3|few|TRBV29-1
TGCAGCGCTGCGCCTACCTCTGGAAACACCATATATTTT
CSAAPTSGNTIYF